This T cell receptor beta chain was recorded in a study of vaccination and CD4 T cells after COVID-19. The treatment: approximately 9-day PBMC culture with coronavirus spike peptide pools or control peptides (ViraFEST assay). This clonotype appeared a single time. The target antigen is unknown. Trimming took 4 bases from V and 0 from J, leaving 1 base between them. There are 11 residues in the CDR3. With the Oncomine TCR Beta short-read assay, DNA from cultured CD4+ T cells was sequenced. TCRdb used MiXCR to reprocess the PCR reads, holding one entry per CDR3 protein. The sample has fewer than 6,000 distinct CDR3 sequences; around 50% are singletons.

The sequenced material came from CD4+ T cells from blood, cultured in vitro. This chain links TRBV12-3 or TRBV12-4 with TRBJ2-7, with no clear D. The source of this sequence is a human donor who had recovered from COVID-19. The CDR3 coding sequence is TGTGCCAGCAGTTCCTCCTACGAGCAGTACTTC. Translating it yields CASSSSYEQYF.